A selection of T cell receptor beta chains follows, all from one sample in a study of memory CD4+ T cells and cytomegalovirus serostatus. The table came from immunoSEQ multiplex PCR; TCRdb's copy has only in-frame clones and leaves some out. The profile shows tens of thousands of clones, roughly four fifths of them singletons. Sequences were obtained from memory CD4+ T cells from blood. These receptors all stem from an adult in good health and CMV-seronegative. CDR3s include the opening cysteine and the closing phenylalanine or tryptophan. D genes are given only for firm matches. Not every row has a clone size; where given, it reads once, few, many or a size class.

j_call clone_size v_call d_call cdr3_aa cdr3_nt
TRBJ1-5 NA TRBV4-1 NA CASSQGSSQPQHF TGCGCCAGCAGCCAAGGGTCGAGTCAGCCCCAGCATTTT
TRBJ2-2 NA TRBV5-1 NA CASSFKGGDTGELFF TGCGCCAGCAGCTTTAAGGGGGGTGACACCGGGGAGCTGTTTTTT
TRBJ2-1 few TRBV19 NA CASSIGGTSYNEQFF TGTGCCAGTAGTATAGGTGGCACCTCCTACAATGAGCAGTTCTTC
TRBJ2-2 once TRBV2 NA CASSVDRNTGELFF TGTGCCAGCAGTGTAGACCGAAACACCGGGGAGCTGTTTTTT
TRBJ2-3 NA TRBV5-4 NA CASSLSAGGGSTDTQYF TGTGCCAGCAGCTTAAGTGCTGGGGGCGGAAGCACAGATACGCAGTATTTT
TRBJ1-6 NA TRBV5-6 NA CASSSRLGPYNSPLHF TGTGCCAGCAGCTCGAGGTTGGGGCCTTATAATTCACCCCTCCACTTT
TRBJ2-2 NA TRBV10-1 NA CASSANTGELFF TGCGCCAGCAGTGCGAACACCGGGGAGCTGTTTTTT
TRBJ1-4 NA TRBV5-1 NA CASSFDSTNEKLFF TGCGCCAGCAGCTTCGACAGTACTAATGAAAAACTGTTTTTT
TRBJ2-2 NA TRBV7-9 TRBD2 CASSLTAGGPGELFF TGTGCCAGCAGCTTAACAGCGGGAGGCCCCGGGGAGCTGTTTTTT
TRBJ2-2 NA TRBV9 TRBD2 CASSPSGTSGRVGELFF TGTGCCAGCAGCCCTTCGGGGACTAGCGGGAGAGTCGGGGAGCTGTTTTTT
TRBJ2-2 NA TRBV5-1 NA CASSLFRISNTGELFF TGCGCCAGCAGCTTATTCCGGATATCGAACACCGGGGAGCTGTTTTTT
TRBJ2-5 NA TRBV7-2 NA CASSSTGRLETQYF TGTGCCAGCAGCTCGACAGGGAGGTTGGAGACCCAGTACTTC
TRBJ2-7 NA TRBV19 NA CASAPTGWAHEQYF TGTGCCAGTGCCCCCACAGGGTGGGCCCACGAGCAGTACTTC
TRBJ2-3 NA TRBV2 TRBD2 CASSDWSGRAVDTQYF TGTGCCAGCAGTGATTGGAGCGGGAGAGCGGTAGATACGCAGTATTTT
TRBJ2-5 NA TRBV7-2 TRBD2 CASSFQLAGGETQYF TGTGCCAGCAGCTTCCAGCTAGCGGGAGGAGAGACCCAGTACTTC
TRBJ1-2 NA TRBV28 NA CASRINFGTPAYGYTF TGTGCCAGCAGAATCAATTTCGGGACACCCGCTTATGGCTACACCTTC
TRBJ1-2 NA TRBV5-6 TRBD1 CASRLTGGAYGYTF TGTGCCAGCAGGTTGACAGGGGGAGCCTATGGCTACACCTTC
TRBJ1-3 once TRBV18 TRBD1 CASSPADRGAGNTIYF TGTGCCAGCTCACCGGCCGACAGGGGTGCTGGAAACACCATATATTTT
TRBJ2-1 NA TRBV28 TRBD1 CASGAPGQYNEQFF TGTGCCAGCGGAGCCCCGGGACAGTACAATGAGCAGTTCTTC
TRBJ2-7 NA TRBV27 NA CASSTPDRTPYEQYF TGTGCCAGCAGTACCCCGGACAGAACCCCCTACGAGCAGTACTTC
TRBJ2-2 NA TRBV5-5 TRBD1 CASSLGQGALTGELFF TGTGCCAGCAGCTTGGGACAGGGGGCTCTGACCGGGGAGCTGTTTTTT
TRBJ1-1 NA TRBV28 NA CGSALMNTEAFF TGTGGGTCTGCCCTTATGAACACTGAAGCTTTCTTT
TRBJ2-3 NA TRBV2 NA CASSVLSDTQYF TGTGCCAGCAGTGTACTTTCAGATACGCAGTATTTT
TRBJ1-5 NA TRBV7-2 NA CASSPQEVQPQHF TGTGCCAGCAGCCCCCAAGAGGTTCAGCCCCAGCATTTT
TRBJ1-5 NA TRBV27 NA CASSFRGQPQHF TGTGCCAGCAGTTTCAGGGGTCAGCCCCAGCATTTT
TRBJ2-1 NA TRBV4-3 TRBD2 CASSQGVLAGYNEQFF TGCGCCAGCAGCCAAGGCGTTCTAGCGGGTTACAATGAGCAGTTCTTC
TRBJ2-2 medium-sized TRBV2 NA CASGVDTGELFF TGTGCCAGCGGGGTGGACACCGGGGAGCTGTTTTTT
TRBJ1-5 NA TRBV15 NA CATSRQGSQPQHF TGTGCCACCAGCAGACAGGGATCTCAGCCCCAGCATTTT
TRBJ1-5 NA TRBV6-6 TRBD1 CASSHTTGPSQPQHF TGTGCCAGCAGTCATACGACAGGGCCCAGTCAGCCCCAGCATTTT
TRBJ2-2 NA TRBV11-3 NA CASSRGTALGELFF TGTGCCAGCAGCCGCGGGACGGCCCTCGGGGAGCTGTTTTTT
TRBJ2-2 NA TRBV2 NA CASSELSGGAGELFF TGTGCCAGCAGTGAACTATCAGGGGGGGCCGGGGAGCTGTTTTTT
TRBJ2-7 few TRBV6-1 NA CASQGLQAYEQYF TGTGCCAGCCAAGGACTGCAGGCCTACGAGCAGTACTTC
TRBJ2-6 NA TRBV5-8 NA CASNRVAGANVLTF TGTGCCAGCAACAGGGTCGCTGGGGCCAACGTCCTGACTTTC
TRBJ1-3 NA TRBV2 NA CASSEIRRARGSGNTIYF TGTGCCAGCAGTGAGATCCGCAGGGCGCGGGGGAGTGGAAACACCATATATTTT